This T cell receptor (beta chain) was recorded in a study of cytomegalovirus exposure and HLA in healthy donors. For this clone: The antigen remains undetermined.

PCR amplification relied on 60 Vbeta primers (plus 13 Jbeta primers). Sequenced by immunoSEQ multiplex PCR; TCRdb stores in-frame clones only, minus some. The sample records 100,000 to 150,000 clones, roughly 83% being singletons. The CDR3 extends over 14 amino acids. Germline assignment: CDR1 SGHRS and CDR2 YFSETQ. The V and J ends lost 4 bases and 1 base respectively, with 11 bases between them. Notes on the study in general: Later analysis suggested links between common viral pathogens and several top significant clusters. Sequencing depth across donors, presence/absence analyses assumed, was roughly uniform.

Material for sequencing was PBMCs. The clonotype comes from a man between 18 and 35 years old in good health and CMV-seropositive. The chain has TRBV5-1 and TRBJ1-1; D unresolved. In DNA form, the CDR3 reads TGCGCCAGCAGCGTCATTACAGAGAACACTGAAGCTTTCTTT. Its protein is CASSVITENTEAFF.